A selection of T cell receptor beta chains follows, all from one sample in a study of blood T cells in healthy people across ages. Using its own MiXCR run on the 5' RACE reads, TCRdb lists one record per CDR3 protein. The sample shows 800,000 to 950,000 distinct CDR3 sequences, roughly 34% of them seen only once. The sequencing input was blood. These receptors all come from a man between 18 and 35 years old in good health. Both conserved end residues are part of each CDR3. The order of the fields is D gene, V gene, CDR3 protein. A D gene is named only where the DNA matches it firmly.

NA,TRBV6-1,CASIGFVGQPQHF
NA,TRBV15,CATSRDEAGTQPQHF
NA,TRBV7-2,CASSPRRSSTEQFF
TRBD1,TRBV29-1,CSASDRLNYGYTF
NA,TRBV2,CASRPGLPSYNEQFF
NA,TRBV6-6,CASSYYPMVEAFF
NA,TRBV7-2,CASSLGPSLAKNIQYF
TRBD2,TRBV29-1,CSAGVSGRQETQYF
TRBD1,TRBV9,CASSADRGTNYGYTF
NA,TRBV12-3/TRBV12-4,CASSLAGSYYGYTF
NA,TRBV29-1,CSVVSKSDTFSAKTQYF
NA,TRBV4-3,CASSQDSDTRKNIQYF
NA,TRBV7-9,CASSPGAMNNEKLFF
NA,TRBV6-2/TRBV6-3,CASITTGPRYEQYF
NA,TRBV20-1,CSAYRTRGGEDTEAFF
NA,TRBV4-2,CASSQVEASEDNEQFF
NA,TRBV21-1,CASSKEQGVNTEAFF
TRBD1,TRBV15,CATSNLPGTGVSPLHF
NA,TRBV4-1,CASRPSGTSTDTQYF
TRBD2,TRBV4-2,CASNQDLLARYNEQYF
TRBD2,TRBV7-3,CASSLNPGGNTQYF
TRBD2,TRBV20-1,CSARLAGNRYNEQFF
NA,TRBV7-2,CASTRGGSNEKLFF
TRBD2,TRBV7-2,CASSFGRLAGNYNEQYF
NA,TRBV15,CATSSRGGSTEAFF
NA,TRBV10-3,CAIRTPNTEAFF
TRBD2,TRBV29-1,CSVVTSGGGEQYF
NA,TRBV3-1,CASSLRTESNTEAFF
TRBD1,TRBV12-3/TRBV12-4,CASTRQGSYEQYF